This T cell receptor beta chain is drawn from a study of type 1 regulatory T cells. V was pared by 5 bases and J by 5 bases, with 10 bases of the junction left unmatched. The CDR3 extends over 15 amino acids. CDR1 and CDR2 from the germline V gene are DFQATT and SNEGSKA (reference sequence). In its sample, this clonotype was seen many times. From the reads, TCRdb called clonotypes with MiXCR, one entry per CDR3 protein. The profile shows about 100,000 distinct CDR3 sequences, less than 40% of them singletons. The gene calls are TRBV20-1 and TRBJ2-5; 11 bases fit TRBD2. Sample: CD4+ T cells, either the whole sample or a sorted fraction (not recorded which). The origin of this receptor is a human donor in good health. CDR3 residues: CSALPTSGRVETQYF. DNA for the CDR3: TGCAGTGCTTTACCCACTAGCGGGAGAGTGGAGACCCAGTACTTC.